The 29 T cell receptor beta chains listed next were all sequenced from one sample in a study of blood T cell repertoires in COVID-19. Method: immunoSEQ multiplex PCR; TCRdb's copy keeps in-frame clones and lacks some. The sample records about 140,000 clones, over 80% being singletons. Specimen: peripheral blood. The receptors stem from a man in his 60s with active or convalescent COVID-19.

V is TRBV18 and J is TRBJ1-5, with D maybe TRBD1 (6 bases). The CDR3 covers 15 residues. V lost 0 bases and J lost 9, with 15 bases in between. Looked up from germline, CDR1 is KGHSH and CDR2 is LQKENI. Written as DNA, the CDR3 is TGTGCCAGCTCACCACCCAACAGGGCTGAAGGGCCCCAGCATTTT. It translates to CASSPPNRAEGPQHF.

This clone showed up many times. The chain carries TRBV7-9 and TRBJ2-7; 11 nucleotides line up with TRBD2. The CDR3 is 15 residues long. Germline V gene lookup returns CDR1 SEHNR and CDR2 FQNEAQ (reference sequence). J was trimmed by 5 bases and V by 5 bases; bases with no gene match: 8. Here the CDR3 reads CASSQRLAGQNEQYF. The DNA of the CDR3 is TGTGCCAGCAGCCAAAGACTAGCGGGACAAAACGAGCAGTACTTC.

The chain employs TRBV9 and TRBJ1-2, with a possible D match to TRBD1 (5 bases). This CDR3 comprises 14 residues. The V and J ends lost 6 bases and 0 bases respectively, with 12 bases between them. CDR1 and CDR2 from the germline V gene are SGDLS and YYNGEE. Here the CDR3 reads CASTAGTANYGYTF. The CDR3 DNA is TGTGCCAGCACGGCGGGGACGGCTAACTATGGCTACACCTTC.

This clone was picked up a small number of times. The rearrangement links TRBV11-2 to TRBJ1-6; 9 bases are a match to TRBD1. Germline assignment: CDR1 SGHAT and CDR2 FQNNGV. The CDR3 sequence is 14 residues long. V shed 2 bases, J shed 10 bases, and the junction held 3 bases outside the gene matches. The DNA for the CDR3 is TGTGCCAGCAGCTTAACAGGGGGCCGGTCACCCCTCCACTTT. Protein: CASSLTGGRSPLHF.

The chain uses TRBV27 and TRBJ2-5; 8 bases map to TRBD1. The CDR3 sequence is 15 residues long. CDR1 MNHEY and CDR2 SMNVEV come from the germline V gene (reference sequence). Trimming at V came to 6 bases and at J to 5 bases, leaving 11 bases not matched to a gene. The CDR3 sequence: CASRPRTGSQETQYF. The DNA for the CDR3 is TGTGCCAGCAGACCCCGGACAGGGTCGCAGGAGACCCAGTACTTC.

This clone was found once. The chain links TRBV19 to TRBJ1-2; 9 bases agree with TRBD1. The CDR3 length is 13 residues. CDR1 and CDR2 (germline): LNHDA, SQIVND (reference sequence). With 4 bases clipped from V and 8 bases from J, the junction kept 5 bases outside the gene matches. CDR3 sequence: CASSTRTGAGYTF. In DNA, the CDR3 is TGTGCCAGTAGTACCCGGACAGGGGCAGGCTACACCTTC.

V is TRBV28 and J is TRBJ1-5, with a weak D call TRBD1 (5 bases). Germline V lookup: CDR1 MDHEN, CDR2 SYDVKM. V lost 4 bases to trimming and J lost 5 bases, with 9 bases between them. This CDR3 spans 13 amino acids. The CDR3 protein is CASSWGLDQPQHF. CDR3 coding DNA: TGTGCCAGCAGTTGGGGACTGGATCAGCCCCAGCATTTT.

In this sample, this clone turned up a few times. The chain employs TRBV7-2 and TRBJ2-3, with 12 bases fitting TRBD2. Germline loops: CDR1 SGHTA, CDR2 FQGNSA. The CDR3 contains 14 residues. The ends lost 8 bases at V and 5 bases at J; junction bases unmatched: 5. Written as DNA, the CDR3 is TGTGCCAGCCTAGCGGGAGGGCCAGGAGATACGCAGTATTTT. The encoded protein is CASLAGGPGDTQYF.

This sequence joins TRBV28 and TRBJ2-1, with TRBD2 matching over 8 bases. From germline, CDR1 is MDHEN and CDR2 SYDVKM. The CDR3 contains 15 residues. J was trimmed by 7 bases and V by 6 bases; bases with no gene match: 11. The chain's CDR3 is CASRGAGAVVNEQFF. Written as DNA, the CDR3 is TGTGCCAGCAGGGGAGCGGGAGCAGTGGTAAATGAGCAGTTCTTC.

The chain recombines TRBV4-2 with TRBJ2-3, with TRBD2 matching over 7 bases. V lost 2 bases, J lost 6 bases, and 8 bases stayed unmatched. Germline V CDR1 and CDR2: LGHNA, YNFKEQ. The CDR3 length is 15 residues. CDR3 loop: CASSQFRTSLDTQYF. For the CDR3, the DNA is TGTGCCAGCAGCCAATTTCGGACTAGTTTGGATACGCAGTATTTT.

The chain carries TRBV5-1 and TRBJ2-7, with a possible D match to TRBD1 (5 bases). The CDR3 sequence is 12 residues long. Trimming took 2 bases from V and 2 from J, leaving 5 bases between them. CDR1 is SGHRS, CDR2 YFSETQ, per germline. Here the CDR3 reads CASSLGAYEQYF. The CDR3 DNA follows: TGCGCCAGCAGCTTAGGGGCCTACGAGCAGTACTTC.

CDR3 DNA sequence: TGTGCCAGCAGCACGGGACTAGCGCAGAACACCGGGGAGCTGTTTTTT. Its protein is CASSTGLAQNTGELFF. The V gene is TRBV5-4, the J gene TRBJ2-2, with TRBD2 identical over 10 bases. The length of the CDR3 is 16 residues. CDR1 is SGHNT and CDR2 is YYREEE in the germline V gene (reference sequence). The junction had 4 bases not matched to a gene; V was cut back by 4 bases and J by 1 base.

The gene calls are TRBV10-1 and TRBJ2-7; D unclear. V was pared by 2 bases and J by 0 bases, with 5 bases between. The CDR3 is 13 residues long. CDR1 WNHNN and CDR2 SYGVQD come from the germline V gene (reference sequence). The CDR3 coding sequence is TGCGCCAGCAGTGAGGATAGCTCCTACGAGCAGTACTTC. Translating gives CASSEDSSYEQYF.

This clone was detected only once. The J gene is TRBJ2-7, the V gene TRBV24-1, with D possibly matching TRBD2 (6 bases). Trimming left V 7 bases short and J 2 bases short, with 11 bases between. The CDR3 runs 13 residues. Germline loops: CDR1 KGHDR, CDR2 SFDVKD. The chain's CDR3 is CATSVPGAYEQYF. In nucleotides, the CDR3 is TGTGCCACCAGCGTTCCGGGGGCCTACGAGCAGTACTTC.

The gene calls are TRBV27 and TRBJ2-5; D call uncertain. The germline CDR1 and CDR2 sequences are MNHEY and SMNVEV (reference sequence). The length of the CDR3 is 13 residues. V was trimmed by 7 bases and J by 4 bases, leaving 13 bases between them. The CDR3 nucleotides are TGTGCCAGCACCCACCCGGGTGGAGAGACCCAGTACTTC. Translation gives CASTHPGGETQYF.

This rearrangement joins TRBV28 to TRBJ2-2, with 13 bases identical to TRBD2. The CDR3 is made up of 15 amino acids. The germline V gene has CDR1 MDHEN and CDR2 SYDVKM. With V trimmed by 7 bases and J by 3 bases, 2 bases remained unmatched. DNA for the CDR3: TGTGCCAGCAAAACTAGCGGGAGGGACACCGGGGAGCTGTTTTTT. Its translation: CASKTSGRDTGELFF.

The chain carries TRBV4-3 and TRBJ1-1; D perhaps matches TRBD1 (5 bases). Germline V gene data show CDR1 as LGHNA and CDR2 as YSLEER. The CDR3 runs to 13 residues. V dropped 8 bases and J dropped 1 base, with 11 bases sitting between them. DNA of the CDR3: TGCGCCAGCGGCGCCGGGGGGAACACTGAAGCTTTCTTT. Translated: CASGAGGNTEAFF.

V and J are TRBV4-1 and TRBJ2-3; 7 bases line up with TRBD2. The CDR3 contains 14 residues. Germline CDR1 and CDR2: MGHRA and YSYEKL. Unmatched junction bases numbered 9, after V lost 1 base and J lost 11 bases. The CDR3 loop is CASSQAILATQQYF. The CDR3 nucleotides are TGCGCCAGCAGCCAAGCTATACTAGCGACTCAGCAGTATTTT.

This clone was detected many times. The identical CDR3 is also encoded by other nucleotide sequences in the sample. This sequence joins TRBV27 and TRBJ2-7; 7 bases agree with TRBD1. CDR1 and CDR2 (germline): MNHEY, SMNVEV (reference sequence). CDR3 size: 14 residues. V shed 6 bases, J shed 4 bases, and the junction held 9 bases outside the gene matches. The CDR3 bases are TGTGCCAGCAGCGACTACCGACAGGGATACGAGCAGTACTTC. Amino acid sequence: CASSDYRQGYEQYF.

V and J are TRBV6-5 and TRBJ2-3, with D perhaps TRBD1 (5 bases). CDR3 length: 13 amino acids. Trimming removed 4 bases at V and 4 bases at J, with 9 bases between. In germline, CDR1 is MNHEY, CDR2 SVGAGI. DNA for the CDR3: TGTGCCAGCAGTTGGCAGGGATCAGATACGCAGTATTTT. Translation: CASSWQGSDTQYF.

The chain carries TRBV29-1 and TRBJ2-7, with a possible D match to TRBD1 (5 bases). The V end lost 4 bases, the J end lost 4 bases, and 14 bases lay between the germline ends. CDR3 length: 13 amino acids. CDR1 and CDR2 from the germline V gene are SQVTM and ANQGSEA. CDR3 residues: CSVAVTVRYEQYF. CDR3 DNA: TGCAGCGTTGCTGTGACAGTCCGATACGAGCAGTACTTC.

Here the CDR3 DNA reads TGTGCCAGCAGCGTGACTAGCGGGAGGTCGGGTGAGCAGTTCTTC. It specifies CASSVTSGRSGEQFF. The gene calls are TRBV7-9 and TRBJ2-1, with 13 bases matching TRBD2. The CDR3 loop spans 15 amino acids. The germline V gene has CDR1 SEHNR and CDR2 FQNEAQ (reference sequence). With 5 bases clipped from V and 9 bases from J, the junction kept 7 bases outside the gene matches.

J is TRBJ2-2 and V is TRBV7-2, with D possibly matching TRBD1 (6 bases). The CDR3 contains 16 residues. CDR1 and CDR2 (germline): SGHTA, FQGNSA. V was pared by 1 base and J by 0 bases, with 9 bases between. The CDR3 is CASSLGRTANTGELFF. Written as DNA, the CDR3 is TGTGCCAGCAGCTTAGGACGGACAGCGAACACCGGGGAGCTGTTTTTT.

V usage is TRBV4-3 and J usage is TRBJ2-7, with TRBD2 as a possible D gene (6 bases). The length of the CDR3 is 15 residues. Germline V gene lookup returns CDR1 LGHNA and CDR2 YSLEER. The germline V and J ends were trimmed by 1 base and 0 bases, with 10 bases remaining between them. The CDR3 nucleotides are TGCGCCAGCAGCCAAGGAATTAGCGGCTCCTACGAGCAGTACTTC. It is translated as CASSQGISGSYEQYF.

This chain connects TRBV18 to TRBJ2-1; a possible D gene is TRBD1 (6 bases). CDR3 size: 13 residues. CDR1 is KGHSH, CDR2 LQKENI, per germline. Trimming cost V 6 bases and J 6 bases, with 12 bases left between them. CDR3 sequence reads: CASSPQGSNEQFF. The CDR3 DNA reads TGTGCCAGCTCCCCCCAGGGGAGCAATGAGCAGTTCTTC. Combining the CDR3 with reference TRBV18 and TRBJ2-1 gives the whole variable domain NAGVMQNPRHLVRRRGQEARLRCSPMKGHSHVYWYRQLPEEGLKFMVYLQKENIIDESGMPKERFSAEFPKEGPSILRIQQVVRGDSAAYFCASSPQGSNEQFFGPGTRLTVL.

CDR3 sequence (DNA): TGTGCCTGGAGCCTTCTAAGCCCGCGGCAGGGAAGATCACCCCTCCACTTT. It translates to CAWSLLSPRQGRSPLHF. The rearrangement joins TRBV30 to TRBJ1-6, with D tentatively TRBD1 (5 bases). Germline loops: CDR1 GTSNPN, CDR2 SVGIG (reference sequence). This CDR3 has 17 amino acids. Trimming cost V 3 bases and J 10 bases, with 25 bases left between them.

The chain joins TRBV2 to TRBJ2-7, with no clear D. The CDR3 covers 12 residues. Between the trimmed V and J ends, which lost 3 bases and 2 bases, there was a span of 5 bases. Germline V gene sequence: CDR1 SNHLY, CDR2 FYNNEI. CDR3 sequence reads: CASSDTPYEQYF. CDR3 nucleotides: TGTGCCAGCAGTGACACTCCCTACGAGCAGTACTTC.

This sequence joins TRBV18 and TRBJ2-4; 8 positions match TRBD1. Germline-derived CDR1 and CDR2 are KGHSH and LQKENI. Trimming at V came to 3 bases and at J to 0 bases, leaving 4 bases not matched to a gene. CDR3 length: 16 residues. The CDR3 nucleotides are TGTGCCAGCTCACCCCGGGACAGGTTAGCCAAAAACATTCAGTACTTC. Amino acids: CASSPRDRLAKNIQYF.

The chain has TRBV6-5 and TRBJ1-5, with 7 nucleotides matching TRBD1. Germline V gives CDR1 MNHEY, CDR2 SVGAGI. V was clipped by 7 bases and J by 6 bases; unmatched bases: 3. The CDR3 is 12 amino acids. As DNA, the CDR3 is TGTGCCAGCAAGGGGGCAGGTCAGCCCCAGCATTTT. It translates to CASKGAGQPQHF.